One sample yielded the 29 T cell receptor beta chains listed below, sequenced in a study of blood T cell repertoires in COVID-19. Sequencing used immunoSEQ multiplex PCR; TCRdb keeps in-frame clones, though not all of them. The sample has about 270,000 clones, about 87% seen once. Sample: PBMCs or T cells enriched from blood (not recorded which). All receptors come from a woman in her twenties or thirties with acute COVID-19.

This chain joins TRBV4-1 and TRBJ2-7; TRBD1 matches at 8 bases. The J segment lost 3 bases and the V segment lost 0 bases, leaving 13 bases of the junction unmatched. The germline V gene has CDR1 MGHRA and CDR2 YSYEKL. The CDR3 is 18 residues long. CDR3 residues: CASSQEMSVPGGLYEQYF. The CDR3 nucleotides read TGCGCCAGCAGCCAAGAAATGTCTGTTCCAGGGGGCCTCTACGAGCAGTACTTC.

The V and J genes are TRBV14 and TRBJ2-7; TRBD1 matches 9 bases. CDR3 length: 14 amino acids. Germline CDR1 and CDR2: SGHDN and FVKESK. The ends lost 4 bases at V and 6 bases at J; junction bases unmatched: 7. The CDR3 DNA follows: TGTGCCAGCAGCCCCTCGGACAGGGGACGCGAGCAGTACTTC. Translation gives CASSPSDRGREQYF.

This rearrangement joins TRBV11-2 to TRBJ1-2; the D gene is possibly TRBD1 (6 bases). CDR1 and CDR2 (germline): SGHAT, FQNNGV. This CDR3 spans 15 amino acids. The V end was cut by 5 bases, the J end by 5 bases, with 18 bases between. In nucleotides, the CDR3 is TGTGCCAGCAGCCGCTTAGGGGGGGAAAGATATGGCTACACCTTC. The encoded protein is CASSRLGGERYGYTF.

The J gene is TRBJ1-4, the V gene TRBV6-1; D unresolved. Germline V gene data show CDR1 as MNHNS and CDR2 as SASEGT. The V end lost 0 bases, the J end lost 7 bases, and 9 bases lay between the germline ends. This CDR3 is 14 amino acids long. The CDR3, as DNA: TGTGCCAGCAGTGAAGCCCCTGGAGTTGAAAAACTGTTTTTT. Residues: CASSEAPGVEKLFF.

This clone has only a few counts. The chain couples TRBV6-5 to TRBJ2-1; 7 bases match TRBD1. The CDR3 has 15 amino acids. Germline values: CDR1 MNHEY, CDR2 SVGAGI. Trimming removed 2 bases from V and 6 bases from J; junction bases left unmatched: 7. The CDR3 is CASSYGDRESNEQFF. The CDR3 DNA is TGTGCCAGCAGTTACGGAGACAGGGAAAGCAATGAGCAGTTCTTC.

This rearrangement joins TRBV30 to TRBJ2-2; weak D call: TRBD2 (5 bases). The V end lost 4 bases, the J end lost 1 base, and 19 bases lay between the germline ends. This CDR3 comprises 17 residues. The germline CDR1 and CDR2 sequences are GTSNPN and SVGIG (reference sequence). The CDR3 here is CAWNQGGAGLNTGELFF. The CDR3 DNA is TGTGCCTGGAACCAAGGTGGTGCGGGCTTGAACACCGGGGAGCTGTTTTTT.

A few counts support this clone. The V call is TRBV19, the J call TRBJ1-5; D possibly corresponds to TRBD1 (5 bases). V was cut by 5 bases and J by 3 bases, with 14 bases left in between. Germline values: CDR1 LNHDA, CDR2 SQIVND (reference sequence). This CDR3 has 15 amino acids. DNA for the CDR3: TGTGCCAGTAGTGTGGGGGACTCCTTCAATCAGCCCCAGCATTTT. The encoded protein is CASSVGDSFNQPQHF.

This chain joins TRBV4-1 and TRBJ2-3; D is possibly TRBD2 (6 bases). CDR1 and CDR2 from the germline V gene are MGHRA and YSYEKL. Trimming took 1 base from V and 2 from J, leaving 10 bases between them. There are 15 residues in the CDR3. CDR3 region: CASSQGGLTTDTQYF. The CDR3 region has the DNA TGCGCCAGCAGCCAAGGGGGACTTACCACAGATACGCAGTATTTT.

The genes are TRBV7-6 and TRBJ1-4, with D unclear. Trimming left V 1 base short and J 8 bases short, with 8 bases between. This CDR3 comprises 13 residues. Germline loops: CDR1 SGHVS, CDR2 FNYEAQ. CDR3 protein: CASSLGVHEKLFF. CDR3 bases: TGTGCCAGCAGCTTAGGCGTCCACGAAAAACTGTTTTTT.

V is TRBV19 and J is TRBJ2-1; TRBD2 agrees at 10 bases. The V segment lost 4 bases and the J segment 0 bases; nucleotides outside the gene matches: 3. The CDR3 consists of 16 residues. From germline, CDR1 is LNHDA and CDR2 SQIVND (reference sequence). The CDR3 bases are TGTGCCAGTAGTAAGGCTAGCGGGAGCTCCTACAATGAGCAGTTCTTC. It specifies CASSKASGSSYNEQFF.

A few counts support this clone. The genes are TRBV21-1 and TRBJ2-1; the table's D gene call, TRBD2, was not cross checked with the DNA. TRBV21-1 is deemed a pseudogene. CDR3 length: 16 residues. CDR3 nucleotides: TGTGCCAGCAGCAAAGATCACCTTTCGGAGGACAATGAGCAGTTCTTC. This codes for CASSKDHLSEDNEQFF.

This chain uses TRBV2 with TRBJ2-7; 8 positions agree with TRBD2. Germline CDR1 is SNHLY and CDR2 is FYNNEI. The CDR3 has 16 residues. V was clipped by 2 bases and J by 1 base; unmatched bases: 7. For the CDR3, the DNA is TGTGCCAGCAGTGAACCTGTTAGCGGGAAATCCTACGAGCAGTACTTC. It codes for CASSEPVSGKSYEQYF.

The chain recombines TRBV7-8 with TRBJ1-5, with D unresolved. CDR1 is SGHVS and CDR2 is FQNEAQ in the germline V gene. The V end was cut by 3 bases, the J end by 0 bases, with 9 bases between. The CDR3 runs 15 residues. The DNA for the CDR3 is TGTGCCAGCAGCTTCACAGAGCTTAGCAATCAGCCCCAGCATTTT. The encoded protein is CASSFTELSNQPQHF.

The gene calls are TRBV6-4 and TRBJ1-5; D possibly corresponds to TRBD1 (6 bases). The V and J ends lost 8 bases and 0 bases respectively, with 14 bases between them. Germline CDR1 MRHNA, CDR2 SNTAGT. CDR3 length equals 15 residues. The CDR3 sequence is CASSPDSFSNQPQHF. CDR3 coding DNA: TGTGCCAGCTCCCCGGACAGTTTTAGCAATCAGCCCCAGCATTTT.

This chain links TRBV6-5 with TRBJ2-7, with 7 bases identical to TRBD1. The ends lost 5 bases at V and 3 bases at J; junction bases unmatched: 7. This CDR3 has 14 residues. Per the germline V gene, CDR1 is MNHEY and CDR2 is SVGAGI. The CDR3 reads CASSPATGNYEQYF. The CDR3 bases are TGTGCCAGCAGTCCCGCGACAGGGAACTACGAGCAGTACTTC.

The genes are TRBV28 and TRBJ2-7, with 10 bases lining up with TRBD2. CDR3 length: 15 residues. Trimming took 4 bases from V and 6 from J; bases not matched to a gene: 9. CDR1 and CDR2 from the germline V gene are MDHEN and SYDVKM. The CDR3 is CASSSPIAGGFEQYF. The CDR3 DNA follows: TGTGCCAGCAGTTCCCCCATAGCGGGAGGATTCGAGCAGTACTTC.

This chain links TRBV11-3 with TRBJ2-2; no reliable D call. CDR3 size: 12 residues. The V end lost 8 bases, the J end lost 3 bases, and 7 bases lay between the germline ends. Germline assignment: CDR1 SGHNT and CDR2 YENEEA. The CDR3, as DNA: TGTGCCAGCGCACATTACACCGGGGAGCTGTTTTTT. Its translation is CASAHYTGELFF.

The genes are TRBV5-1 and TRBJ2-6; no definite D call. The CDR3 has 15 residues. V was cut by 4 bases and J by 0 bases, with 8 bases left in between. Germline CDR1 SGHRS, CDR2 YFSETQ. CDR3 sequence (DNA): TGCGCCAGCAGCCCAAGGAGCTCTGGGGCCAACGTCCTGACTTTC. This encodes CASSPRSSGANVLTF.

This chain joins TRBV20-1 and TRBJ2-1, with 12 nucleotides matching TRBD2. CDR1 DFQATT and CDR2 SNEGSKA come from the germline V gene (reference sequence). V was clipped by 3 bases and J by 10 bases; unmatched bases: 7. CDR3 size: 14 residues. CDR3 DNA: TGCAGTGCTAGTACGACTAGCGGGAGAAACGAGCAGTTCTTC. This gives the protein CSASTTSGRNEQFF.

This chain links TRBV24-1 with TRBJ2-7, with 7 bases fitting TRBD1. Looked up from germline, CDR1 is KGHDR and CDR2 is SFDVKD. Losses at the gene ends were 2 bases for V and 7 bases for J; bases not matched to a gene: 10. The CDR3 extends over 15 amino acids. CDR3 sequence reads: CATSDSGQVPLEQYF. The CDR3 bases are TGTGCCACCAGTGATTCCGGACAGGTCCCCCTGGAGCAGTACTTC.

The rearrangement joins TRBV27 to TRBJ2-7, with a tentative D call TRBD2 (6 bases). This CDR3 has 13 residues. With 5 bases removed from V and 3 bases from J, the gap between germline ends came to 11 bases. Germline CDR1 MNHEY, CDR2 SMNVEV (reference sequence). The CDR3 DNA reads as TGTGCCAGCAGTGCACGGGGGTACTACGAGCAGTACTTC. This encodes CASSARGYYEQYF.

The J gene is TRBJ2-3, the V gene TRBV6-5; 7 bases agree with TRBD1. Per the germline V gene, CDR1 is MNHEY and CDR2 is SVGAGI. This CDR3 is 15 amino acids long. Trimming removed 3 bases from V and 1 base from J; junction bases left unmatched: 4. DNA of the CDR3: TGTGCCAGCAGTTATGGGCAGGGGGGCACAGATACGCAGTATTTT. Translation gives CASSYGQGGTDTQYF.

The chain couples TRBV9 to TRBJ2-3; D may be TRBD2 (6 bases). CDR1 and CDR2 from the germline V gene are SGDLS and YYNGEE. With 2 bases removed from V and 6 bases from J, the gap between germline ends came to 16 bases. This CDR3 region has 15 residues. The CDR3 nucleotides read TGTGCCAGCAGCGTCCGTGGGGGAGCGGGCGATACGCAGTATTTT. Translation: CASSVRGGAGDTQYF.

The J gene is TRBJ2-1, the V gene TRBV27, with 10 bases matching TRBD1. Losses at the gene ends were 4 bases for V and 10 bases for J; bases not matched to a gene: 10. CDR1 is MNHEY, CDR2 SMNVEV, per germline (reference sequence). The CDR3 spans 15 residues. CDR3 coding DNA: TGTGCCAGCAGTTCTATAGGGACAGGGGCCAAGGAGCAGTTCTTC. Its translation: CASSSIGTGAKEQFF.

The chain joins TRBV28 to TRBJ1-5, with D unclear. This CDR3 has 17 residues. Germline-derived CDR1 and CDR2 are MDHEN and SYDVKM. Trimming pared 3 bases from V and 2 bases from J, leaving 17 bases between. The CDR3 sequence is CASSFDQVSYGNQPQHF. The CDR3 DNA is TGTGCCAGCAGTTTTGACCAGGTCAGTTACGGCAATCAGCCCCAGCATTTT.

This chain links TRBV7-8 with TRBJ2-5; 8 positions match TRBD1. The trim removed 7 bases at V and 4 bases at J, leaving 5 bases unmatched. The CDR3 is made up of 13 amino acids. The V gene's germline CDR1 is SGHVS and CDR2 FQNEAQ. The CDR3 nucleotides are TGTGCCAGCAACCCGACAGGGGTAGAGACCCAGTACTTC. As protein: CASNPTGVETQYF. Combining the CDR3 with reference TRBV7-8 and TRBJ2-5 gives the whole variable domain GAGVSQSPRYKVAKRGQDVALRCDPISGHVSLFWYQQALGQGPEFLTYFQNEAQLDKSGLPSDRFFAERPEGSVSTLKIQRTQQEDSAVYLCASNPTGVETQYFGPGTRLLVL.

This clone was detected once. The chain is built from TRBV7-2 and TRBJ2-5, with 10 bases lining up with TRBD2. The CDR3 sequence is 17 residues long. Germline V gene sequence: CDR1 SGHTA, CDR2 FQGNSA. Trimming at V came to 1 base and at J to 5 bases, leaving 10 bases not matched to a gene. For the CDR3, the DNA is TGTGCCAGCAGCTTAGTGATCCAGCGGGAGGGCGGGGAGACCCAGTACTTC. Its protein is CASSLVIQREGGETQYF.

This chain connects TRBV27 to TRBJ2-1, with TRBD1 identical over 7 bases. J gave up 6 bases and V 0 bases, and 2 bases lay outside the gene matches. This CDR3 spans 14 amino acids. The germline V gene encodes CDR1 MNHEY and CDR2 SMNVEV (reference sequence). CDR3 in amino acids: CASSLSGQSNEQFF. The DNA for the CDR3 is TGTGCCAGCAGTTTATCGGGACAGTCCAATGAGCAGTTCTTC.

The chain employs TRBV5-4 and TRBJ2-1, with 8 positions matching TRBD2. CDR3 length: 14 residues. The junction had 11 bases not matched to a gene; V was cut back by 4 bases and J by 11 bases. CDR1 and CDR2 (germline): SGHNT, YYREEE (reference sequence). As DNA, the CDR3 is TGTGCCAGCAGCCCGTGGGGTAGCGGGGAGAAGCAGTTCTTC. Residues: CASSPWGSGEKQFF.